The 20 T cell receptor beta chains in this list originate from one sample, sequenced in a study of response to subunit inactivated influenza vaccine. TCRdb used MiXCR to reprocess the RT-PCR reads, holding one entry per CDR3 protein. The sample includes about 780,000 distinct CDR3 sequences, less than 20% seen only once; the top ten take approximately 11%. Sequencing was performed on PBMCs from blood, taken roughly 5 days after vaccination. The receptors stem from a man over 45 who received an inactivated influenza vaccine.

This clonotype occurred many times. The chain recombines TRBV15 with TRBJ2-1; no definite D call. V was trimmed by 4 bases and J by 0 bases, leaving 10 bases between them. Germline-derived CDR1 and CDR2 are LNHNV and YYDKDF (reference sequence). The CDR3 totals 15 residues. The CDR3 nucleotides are TGTGCCACCAGCAAGGCCGGTGGCTCCTACAATGAGCAGTTCTTC. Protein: CATSKAGGSYNEQFF.

The CDR3 spells CASSSGTATLDTGELFF. CDR3 nucleotide sequence: TGTGCCAGCAGTTCCGGGACAGCCACCTTGGACACCGGGGAGCTGTTTTTT. The chain uses TRBV6-5 and TRBJ2-2, with 7 bases that match TRBD1. V gave up 4 bases and J gave up 3 bases; unmatched junction bases: 11. The CDR3 runs to 17 residues. CDR1 and CDR2 (germline): MNHEY, SVGAGI.

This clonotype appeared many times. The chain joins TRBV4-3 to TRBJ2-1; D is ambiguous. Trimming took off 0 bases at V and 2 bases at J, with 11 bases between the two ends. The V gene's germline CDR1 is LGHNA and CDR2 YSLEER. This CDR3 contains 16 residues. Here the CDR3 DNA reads TGCGCCAGCAGCCAAGACCCTGTAGGAACCTACAATGAGCAGTTCTTC. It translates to CASSQDPVGTYNEQFF.

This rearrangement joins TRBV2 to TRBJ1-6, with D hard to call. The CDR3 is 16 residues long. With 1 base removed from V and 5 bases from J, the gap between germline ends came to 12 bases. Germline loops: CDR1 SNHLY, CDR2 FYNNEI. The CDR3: CASSEGSHLNNSPLHF. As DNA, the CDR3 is TGTGCCAGCAGTGAAGGATCCCACCTTAATAATTCACCCCTCCACTTT.

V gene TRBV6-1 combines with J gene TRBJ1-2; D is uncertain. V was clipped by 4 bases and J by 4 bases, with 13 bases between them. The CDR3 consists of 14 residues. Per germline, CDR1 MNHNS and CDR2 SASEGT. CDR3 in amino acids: CASSVPAETYGYTF. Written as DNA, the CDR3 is TGTGCCAGCAGTGTCCCAGCAGAGACCTATGGCTACACCTTC.

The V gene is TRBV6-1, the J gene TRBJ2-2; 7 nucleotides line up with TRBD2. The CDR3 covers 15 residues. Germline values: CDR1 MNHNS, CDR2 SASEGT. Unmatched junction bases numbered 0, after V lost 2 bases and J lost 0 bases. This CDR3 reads CASSELAANTGELFF. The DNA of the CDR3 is TGTGCCAGCAGTGAACTAGCGGCGAACACCGGGGAGCTGTTTTTT.

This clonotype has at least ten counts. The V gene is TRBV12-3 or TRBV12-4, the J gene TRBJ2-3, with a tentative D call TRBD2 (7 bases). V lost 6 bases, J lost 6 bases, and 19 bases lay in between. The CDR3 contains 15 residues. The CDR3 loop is CASSQFAGAGDTQYF. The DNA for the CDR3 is TGTGCCAGCAGCCAATTCGCGGGGGCGGGGGATACGCAGTATTTT.

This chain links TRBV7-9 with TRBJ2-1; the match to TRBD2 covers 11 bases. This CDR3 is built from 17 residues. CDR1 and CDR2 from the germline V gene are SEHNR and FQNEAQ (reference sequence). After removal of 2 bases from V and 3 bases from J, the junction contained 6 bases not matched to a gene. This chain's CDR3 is CASSLTTGLADYNEQFF. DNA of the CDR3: TGTGCCAGCAGCTTAACAACGGGACTAGCGGACTACAATGAGCAGTTCTTC.

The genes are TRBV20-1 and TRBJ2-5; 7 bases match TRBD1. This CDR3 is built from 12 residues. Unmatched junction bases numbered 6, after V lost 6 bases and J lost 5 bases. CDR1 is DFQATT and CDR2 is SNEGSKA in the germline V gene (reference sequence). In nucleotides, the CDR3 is TGCAGTGCCACGGACAGGCGGGAGACCCAGTACTTC. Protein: CSATDRRETQYF.

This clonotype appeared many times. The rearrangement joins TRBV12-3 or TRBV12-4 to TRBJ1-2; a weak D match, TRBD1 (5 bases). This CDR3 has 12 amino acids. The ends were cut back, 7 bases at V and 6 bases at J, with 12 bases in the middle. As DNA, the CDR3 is TGTGCCAGCACCAGGGCCTTCGATGGCTACACCTTC. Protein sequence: CASTRAFDGYTF.

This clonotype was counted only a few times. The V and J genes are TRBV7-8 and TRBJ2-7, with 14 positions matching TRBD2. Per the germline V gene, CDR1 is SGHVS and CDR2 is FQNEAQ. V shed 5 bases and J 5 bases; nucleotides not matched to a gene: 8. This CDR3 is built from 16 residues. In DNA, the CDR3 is TGTGCCAGCAGCCTTGGGACTAGCGGGAGTCCCCACGAGCAGTACTTC. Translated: CASSLGTSGSPHEQYF.

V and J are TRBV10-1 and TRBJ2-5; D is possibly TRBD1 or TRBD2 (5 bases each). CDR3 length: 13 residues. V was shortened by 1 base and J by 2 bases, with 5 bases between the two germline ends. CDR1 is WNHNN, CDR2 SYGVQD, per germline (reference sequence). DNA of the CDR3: TGCGCCAGCAGTGAGTGGGGGCAAGAGACCCAGTACTTC. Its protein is CASSEWGQETQYF.

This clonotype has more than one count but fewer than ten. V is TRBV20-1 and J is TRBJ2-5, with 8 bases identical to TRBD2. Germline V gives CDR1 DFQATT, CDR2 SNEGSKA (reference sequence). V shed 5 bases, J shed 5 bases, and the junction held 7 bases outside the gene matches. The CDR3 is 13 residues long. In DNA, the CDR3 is TGCAGTGCTGGATTGACTAGCGTGGAGACCCAGTACTTC. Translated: CSAGLTSVETQYF.

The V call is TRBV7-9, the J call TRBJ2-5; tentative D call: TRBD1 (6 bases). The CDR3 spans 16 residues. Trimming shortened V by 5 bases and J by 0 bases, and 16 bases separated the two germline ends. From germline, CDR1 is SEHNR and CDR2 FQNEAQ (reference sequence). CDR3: CASSGTWTANQETQYF. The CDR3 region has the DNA TGTGCCAGCAGCGGAACCTGGACAGCAAACCAAGAGACCCAGTACTTC.

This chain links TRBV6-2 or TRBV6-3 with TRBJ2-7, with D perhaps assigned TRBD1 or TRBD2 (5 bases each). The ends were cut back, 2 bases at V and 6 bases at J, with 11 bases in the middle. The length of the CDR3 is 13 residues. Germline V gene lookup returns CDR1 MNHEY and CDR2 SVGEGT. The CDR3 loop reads CASSYPKGSEQYF. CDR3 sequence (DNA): TGTGCCAGCAGTTACCCGAAGGGGAGCGAGCAGTACTTC.

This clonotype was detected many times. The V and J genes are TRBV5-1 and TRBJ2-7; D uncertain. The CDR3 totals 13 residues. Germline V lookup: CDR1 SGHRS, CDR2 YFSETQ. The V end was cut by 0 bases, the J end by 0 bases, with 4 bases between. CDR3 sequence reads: CASSLGNSYEQYF. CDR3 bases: TGCGCCAGCAGCTTGGGAAACTCCTACGAGCAGTACTTC.

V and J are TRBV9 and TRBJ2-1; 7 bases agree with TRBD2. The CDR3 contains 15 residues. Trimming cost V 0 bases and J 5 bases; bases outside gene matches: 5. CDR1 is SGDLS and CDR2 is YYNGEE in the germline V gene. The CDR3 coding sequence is TGTGCCAGCAGCGTAGGCGGGAGATTCAACAATGAGCAGTTCTTC. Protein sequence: CASSVGGRFNNEQFF.

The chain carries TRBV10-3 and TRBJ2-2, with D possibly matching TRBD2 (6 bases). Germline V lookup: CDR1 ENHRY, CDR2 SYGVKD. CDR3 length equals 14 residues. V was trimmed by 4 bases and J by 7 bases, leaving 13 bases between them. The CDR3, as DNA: TGTGCCATCAGTGCGGGGGTCAGTGGCGGGGAGCTGTTTTTT. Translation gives CAISAGVSGGELFF.

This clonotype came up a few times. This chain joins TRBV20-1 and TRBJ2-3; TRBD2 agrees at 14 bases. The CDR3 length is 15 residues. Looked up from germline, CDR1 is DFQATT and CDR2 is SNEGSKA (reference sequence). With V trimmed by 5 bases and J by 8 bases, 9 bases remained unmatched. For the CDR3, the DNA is TGCAGTGCTCTCAGGACTAGCGGGAGGATTGGTACGCAGTATTTT. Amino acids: CSALRTSGRIGTQYF.

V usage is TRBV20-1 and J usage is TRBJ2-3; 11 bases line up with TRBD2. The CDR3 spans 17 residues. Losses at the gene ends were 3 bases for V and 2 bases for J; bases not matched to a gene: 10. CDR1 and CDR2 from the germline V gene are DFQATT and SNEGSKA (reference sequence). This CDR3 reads CSARGGLSGRATDTQYF. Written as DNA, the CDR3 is TGCAGTGCTAGGGGGGGACTTAGCGGGAGGGCCACAGATACGCAGTATTTT.